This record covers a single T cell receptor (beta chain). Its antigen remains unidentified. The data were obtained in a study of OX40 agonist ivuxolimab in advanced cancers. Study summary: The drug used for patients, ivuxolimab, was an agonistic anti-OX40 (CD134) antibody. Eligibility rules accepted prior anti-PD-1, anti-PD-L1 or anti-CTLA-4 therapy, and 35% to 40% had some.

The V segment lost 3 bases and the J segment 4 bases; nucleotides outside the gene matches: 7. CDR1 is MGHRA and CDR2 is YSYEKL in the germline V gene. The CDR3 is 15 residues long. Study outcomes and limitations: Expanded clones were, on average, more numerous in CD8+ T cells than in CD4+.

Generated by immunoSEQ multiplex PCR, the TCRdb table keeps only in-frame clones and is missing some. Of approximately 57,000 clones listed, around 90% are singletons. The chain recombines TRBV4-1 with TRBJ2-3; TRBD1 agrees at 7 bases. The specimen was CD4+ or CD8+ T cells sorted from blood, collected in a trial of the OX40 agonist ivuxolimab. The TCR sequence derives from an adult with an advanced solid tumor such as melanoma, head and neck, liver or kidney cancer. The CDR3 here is CASSQNRGFPDTQYF. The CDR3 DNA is TGCGCCAGCAGCCAGAACAGGGGTTTCCCAGATACGCAGTATTTT.